This T cell receptor beta chain was recorded in a study of T cell responses to AZD1222 COVID-19 vaccine. Study conclusions and caveats: Vaccine-associated CD4 TCRs spanned spike, dominant at 160-218 and 743-854.

V was trimmed by 3 bases and J by 4 bases, leaving 13 bases between them. CDR1 SGHKS and CDR2 YYEKEE come from the germline V gene (reference sequence). The CDR3 runs 14 residues. About this clone itself: Its antigen is undetermined.

Profiling relied on immunoSEQ multiplex PCR, and the TCRdb table lists in-frame clones only, not all of them. The sample includes about 180,000 clones, roughly 91% of them seen just once. This clonotype was sampled from an adult who received the MenACWY meningococcal vaccine as a control. The sample in question was peripheral blood, obtained 28 days after the second dose of the MenACWY control vaccine. The V call is TRBV5-5, the J call TRBJ1-1; D unresolved. For the CDR3, the DNA is TGTGCCAGCAGCTCCTTGACTGTTCTCACTGAAGCTTTCTTT. Translating gives CASSSLTVLTEAFF.